The clone carrying this TCR beta chain was seen only a few times. Its antigen is undetermined. This entry comes from a study of CD8 T cells in ankylosing spondylitis. Study results and caveats: Reportedly, matched ankylosing spondylitis synovial fluid was significantly enriched for disease-linked clones.

MiXCR was run by TCRdb on the 5' RACE reads, yielding one entry per CDR3 protein. The table records about 160,000 distinct CDR3 sequences, approximately 10% of them present only once. The germline gives CDR1 SGHTA, CDR2 FQGNSA. Trimming took off 3 bases at V and 3 bases at J, with 12 bases between the two ends. The CDR3 has 15 amino acids. The sequence was obtained from a female donor with ankylosing spondylitis or in good health (not recorded which). V gene TRBV7-2 combines with J gene TRBJ2-1; D unresolved. Sequencing was carried out using blood, either unsorted or a sorted T cell fraction (not recorded which). The CDR3 DNA follows: TGTGCCAGCAGCTTCGAAGCATCCGACTACAATGAGCAGTTCTTC. As protein: CASSFEASDYNEQFF. The entire variable domain, with the rest obtained from reference TRBV7-2 and TRBJ2-1, is as follows: GAGVSQSPSNKVTEKGKDVELRCDPISGHTALYWYRQSLGQGLEFLIYFQGNSAPDKSGLPSDRFSAERTGGSVSTLTIQRTQQEDSAVYLCASSFEASDYNEQFFGPGTRLTVL.